One and the same sample provided the 28 T cell receptor beta chains below, sequenced in a study of blood T cell repertoires in COVID-19. Profiled with immunoSEQ multiplex PCR; TCRdb holds only in-frame clones, not every one. The sample yields 130,000 to 150,000 clones, 80% to 90% seen once. Specimen: peripheral blood. These receptors came from a human donor with acute or convalescent COVID-19. The donor label of this sample is uncertain.

In its sample, this clone was seen a few times. This sequence joins TRBV10-3 and TRBJ2-1; a possible D gene is TRBD2 (6 bases). The CDR3 loop spans 15 amino acids. Between the trimmed V and J ends, which lost 3 bases and 2 bases, there was a span of 11 bases. Germline lookup yields CDR1 ENHRY and CDR2 SYGVKD. In DNA form, the CDR3 reads TGTGCCATCAGTGATAGCGGACCTCCCTACAATGAGCAGTTCTTC. Protein product: CAISDSGPPYNEQFF.

This clone was detected a few times. The chain joins TRBV19 to TRBJ2-2; D gene unclear. Trimming pared 4 bases from V and 4 bases from J, leaving 10 bases between. CDR3 length equals 14 residues. CDR1 is LNHDA, CDR2 SQIVND, per germline (reference sequence). CDR3 DNA sequence: TGTGCCAGTAGTACCTCAACTCTCACCGGGGAGCTGTTTTTT. Translation gives CASSTSTLTGELFF.

CDR3 sequence reads: CASRPGINYGYTF. CDR3 coding DNA: TGCGCCAGCAGACCAGGGATCAACTATGGCTACACCTTC. V is TRBV5-1 and J is TRBJ1-2, with TRBD1 as a possible D gene (5 bases). Germline lookup yields CDR1 SGHRS and CDR2 YFSETQ. Trimming pared 5 bases from V and 2 bases from J, leaving 10 bases between. The CDR3 totals 13 residues.

The chain recombines TRBV11-2 with TRBJ2-7; D is perhaps TRBD2 (6 bases). There are 15 residues in the CDR3. Germline loops: CDR1 SGHAT, CDR2 FQNNGV. V was pared by 4 bases and J by 9 bases, with 22 bases between. CDR3 in DNA: TGTGCCAGCAGCTCCAGGCACGGGGAGGTTCGGCGGCAGTACTTC. Protein: CASSSRHGEVRRQYF.

This clone was detected many times. The CDR3 is CASRSAGDSYEQYV. CDR3 DNA: TGTGCCAGCCGTTCGGCAGGGGATTCCTACGAGCAGTACGTC. The chain uses TRBV5-4 and TRBJ2-7; D may be TRBD1 (6 bases). V was trimmed by 7 bases and J by 1 base, leaving 15 bases between them. The CDR3 covers 14 residues. Looked up from germline, CDR1 is SGHNT and CDR2 is YYREEE (reference sequence).

This chain joins TRBV18 and TRBJ1-4; 7 positions match TRBD1. The CDR3 is 15 amino acids. Germline CDR1 is KGHSH and CDR2 is LQKENI. Trimming at V came to 5 bases and at J to 5 bases, leaving 8 bases not matched to a gene. The CDR3 protein is CASSAKQGTNEKLFF. The CDR3, as DNA: TGTGCCAGCTCAGCCAAACAGGGGACCAATGAAAAACTGTTTTTT. The full variable domain, its missing parts supplied by reference TRBV18 and TRBJ1-4, is NAGVMQNPRHLVRRRGQEARLRCSPMKGHSHVYWYRQLPEEGLKFMVYLQKENIIDESGMPKERFSAEFPKEGPSILRIQQVVRGDSAAYFCASSAKQGTNEKLFFGSGTQLSVL.

The V gene is TRBV7-8, the J gene TRBJ1-5; 7 bases map to TRBD1. Per germline, CDR1 SGHVS and CDR2 FQNEAQ. V trimming: 5 bases; J trimming: 6 bases; junction bases outside the gene matches: 13. The CDR3 consists of 16 residues. CDR3 in amino acids: CASSQNRGRPSQPQHF. The CDR3 DNA follows: TGTGCCAGCAGCCAAAACAGGGGTCGTCCCAGTCAGCCCCAGCATTTT.

The gene calls are TRBV9 and TRBJ2-2; 9 nucleotides agree with TRBD1. Germline CDR1 reads SGDLS; CDR2 reads YYNGEE. The CDR3 consists of 16 residues. The ends lost 2 bases at V and 5 bases at J; junction bases unmatched: 7. CDR3 nucleotides: TGTGCCAGCAGCGTCACGGGACAGGGAAGAACCGGGGAGCTGTTTTTT. Protein sequence: CASSVTGQGRTGELFF.

V usage is TRBV19 and J usage is TRBJ1-6; 11 positions agree with TRBD1. With V trimmed by 5 bases and J by 8 bases, 5 bases remained unmatched. The CDR3 covers 15 residues. Germline V gene data show CDR1 as LNHDA and CDR2 as SQIVND (reference sequence). The CDR3 nucleotides read TGTGCCAGTAGTCCTTGGACAGGGGGCGATTCACCCCTCCACTTT. It translates to CASSPWTGGDSPLHF.

The J gene is TRBJ1-2, the V gene TRBV5-1, with 8 bases that match TRBD1. This CDR3 contains 15 residues. V trimming: 4 bases; J trimming: 6 bases; junction bases outside the gene matches: 11. Per the germline V gene, CDR1 is SGHRS and CDR2 is YFSETQ. The CDR3, as DNA: TGCGCCAGCAGCATAGGGACAGGAGAGGGGAATGGCTACACCTTC. This sequence encodes CASSIGTGEGNGYTF.

The table lists this clone with a few counts. This CDR3 is CASSSQGGKFDTQYF. The CDR3 DNA follows: TGTGCCAGCAGTTCCCAGGGAGGCAAGTTCGATACGCAGTATTTT. V usage is TRBV6-5 and J usage is TRBJ2-3; TRBD2 is a possible D gene (6 bases). Germline V gives CDR1 MNHEY, CDR2 SVGAGI. Trimming shortened V by 4 bases and J by 6 bases, and 17 bases separated the two germline ends. The CDR3 extends over 15 amino acids.

The chain employs TRBV9 and TRBJ1-3; D is undetermined. Germline CDR1 SGDLS, CDR2 YYNGEE. Trimming stripped 2 bases from V and 4 bases from J, with 13 bases between. The CDR3 is made up of 15 amino acids. The CDR3 coding sequence is TGTGCCAGCAGCGTTGCTGGAGGGAAAGGAAACACCATATATTTT. This encodes CASSVAGGKGNTIYF. Using reference TRBV9 and TRBJ1-3 for the parts outside the CDR3, the full variable domain is DSGVTQTPKHLITATGQRVTLRCSPRSGDLSVYWYQQSLDQGLQFLIQYYNGEERAKGNILERFSAQQFPDLHSELNLSSLELGDSALYFCASSVAGGKGNTIYFGEGSWLTVV.

The chain combines TRBV20-1 with TRBJ1-2; D unclear. The CDR3 consists of 11 residues. CDR1 is DFQATT and CDR2 is SNEGSKA in the germline V gene (reference sequence). Between the trimmed V and J ends, which lost 5 bases and 5 bases, there was a span of 9 bases. The CDR3 bases are TGCAGTGCTGACTCGGGGTATGGCTACACCTTC. Encoded protein: CSADSGYGYTF.

This clone has at least ten counts. The genes are TRBV5-4 and TRBJ1-1; 8 bases match TRBD1. The CDR3 covers 19 residues. The V and J ends lost 1 base and 5 bases, in that order; junction bases with no gene match: 19. The germline CDR1 and CDR2 sequences are SGHNT and YYREEE (reference sequence). CDR3 in DNA: TGTGCCAGCAGCTTGATAATAGGGGGACAGGCTTTGATCCGGACTGAAGCTTTCTTT. Residues: CASSLIIGGQALIRTEAFF.

The genes are TRBV7-9 and TRBJ1-2; D is possibly TRBD1 (5 bases). The CDR3 extends over 15 amino acids. V gave up 5 bases and J gave up 7 bases, with 20 bases separating them. Germline V gives CDR1 SEHNR, CDR2 FQNEAQ (reference sequence). The DNA of the CDR3 is TGTGCCAGCAGCCGAGAGCGTTTGGCAGGGATTGGCTACACCTTC. This codes for CASSRERLAGIGYTF.

CDR3 in amino acids: CASSLGRSEAFF. DNA of the CDR3: TGCGCCAGCAGCTTGGGCCGGTCGGAAGCTTTCTTT. The genes are TRBV5-1 and TRBJ1-1; no definite D call. V was pared by 0 bases and J by 8 bases, with 8 bases between. This CDR3 is 12 amino acids long. Germline values: CDR1 SGHRS, CDR2 YFSETQ.

J is TRBJ1-2 and V is TRBV7-2, with 8 bases that match TRBD1. Germline values: CDR1 SGHTA, CDR2 FQGNSA. The CDR3 spans 16 residues. The junction had 11 bases not matched to a gene; V was cut back by 3 bases and J by 5 bases. In DNA form, the CDR3 reads TGTGCCAGCAGCTTGGGACAGGTGACTACAGGGTATGGCTACACCTTC. It codes for CASSLGQVTTGYGYTF.

V usage is TRBV3-1 (or the pseudogene TRBV3-2) and J usage is TRBJ1-2; 7 bases are a match to TRBD1. Germline V gene data show CDR1 as LGHDT and CDR2 as YNNKEL (reference sequence). There are 15 residues in the CDR3. The V gene end was trimmed by 0 bases and the J gene end by 4 bases; junction bases not matched to a gene: 5. The CDR3 reads CASSQDRGFVYGYTF. In DNA, the CDR3 is TGTGCCAGCAGCCAAGACAGGGGGTTTGTCTATGGCTACACCTTC.

The chain links TRBV6-1 to TRBJ2-7; 7 nucleotides agree with TRBD2. V lost 3 bases, J lost 7 bases, and 12 bases stayed unmatched. The CDR3 runs to 15 residues. Germline lookup yields CDR1 MNHNS and CDR2 SASEGT. CDR3 sequence reads: CASSDPHRGVAEQYV. DNA of the CDR3: TGTGCCAGCAGTGACCCCCACCGGGGGGTAGCGGAGCAGTACGTC.

The chain's CDR3 is CASSFKGDIGNYGYTF. Written as DNA, the CDR3 is TGTGCCAGCAGCTTTAAAGGGGACATTGGGAACTATGGCTACACCTTC. The chain carries TRBV7-9 and TRBJ1-2, with D perhaps matching TRBD1 (6 bases). Trimming pared 3 bases from V and 2 bases from J, leaving 16 bases between. This CDR3 spans 16 amino acids. Germline V lookup: CDR1 SEHNR, CDR2 FQNEAQ (reference sequence). Variable domain in full (rest from reference TRBV7-9 and TRBJ1-2): DTGVSQNPRHKITKRGQNVTFRCDPISEHNRLYWYRQTLGQGPEFLTYFQNEAQLEKSRLLSDRFSAERPKGSFSTLEIQRTEQGDSAMYLCASSFKGDIGNYGYTFGSGTRLTVV.

The chain combines TRBV2 with TRBJ2-5; TRBD2 matches at 13 bases. Trimming at V came to 4 bases and at J to 8 bases, leaving 7 bases not matched to a gene. Germline loops: CDR1 SNHLY, CDR2 FYNNEI. The CDR3 totals 15 residues. The CDR3 sequence: CASSGLAGGSGTQYF. CDR3 DNA sequence: TGTGCCAGCAGTGGACTAGCGGGGGGTTCCGGTACCCAGTACTTC.

The rearrangement links TRBV5-1 to TRBJ1-2; D not certain. The ends were cut back, 8 bases at V and 3 bases at J, with 14 bases in the middle. CDR1 is SGHRS and CDR2 is YFSETQ in the germline V gene. The CDR3 covers 13 residues. CDR3 nucleotides: TGCGCCAGTCGCCCCACTGTCGACTATGGCTACACCTTC. Its protein is CASRPTVDYGYTF.

The chain links TRBV10-3 to TRBJ2-5, with TRBD2 matching 7 bases. There are 11 residues in the CDR3. V lost 5 bases and J lost 8; bases outside the gene matches: 2. The germline V gene has CDR1 ENHRY and CDR2 SYGVKD. CDR3 bases: TGTGCCATCAGTTCGGGAGGAACCCAGTACTTC. Residues: CAISSGGTQYF.

A note on this clone: A much larger clone lies one base from this, so it may be a read error. V usage is TRBV12-3 or TRBV12-4 and J usage is TRBJ1-1; D uncertain. Trimming removed 6 bases at V and 3 bases at J, with 5 bases between. The CDR3 has 11 amino acids. DNA for the CDR3: TGTGCCAGCAGGGAGTACACTGAAGCTTTCTTT. Translating it yields CASREYTEAFF.

The chain links TRBV6-2 or TRBV6-3 to TRBJ1-2, with unresolved D. With 2 bases removed from V and 3 bases from J, the gap between germline ends came to 7 bases. This CDR3 is 13 amino acids long. From germline, CDR1 is MNHEY and CDR2 SVGEGT. Written as DNA, the CDR3 is TGTGCCAGCAGTTACGAACCGGACTATGGCTACACCTTC. It is translated as CASSYEPDYGYTF.

This CDR3 is CASSLISGGAYYEQYF. CDR3 DNA: TGTGCCAGCAGCCTTATTAGCGGGGGGGCATACTACGAGCAGTACTTC. This chain uses TRBV11-2 with TRBJ2-7; 11 nucleotides line up with TRBD2. CDR3 length: 16 amino acids. The germline V gene encodes CDR1 SGHAT and CDR2 FQNNGV. The V gene end was trimmed by 5 bases and the J gene end by 3 bases; junction bases not matched to a gene: 9.

The J gene is TRBJ2-5, the V gene TRBV7-3; TRBD2 might be the D (6 bases). V shed 1 base and J shed 3 bases, with 15 bases lying between them. CDR3 length: 16 amino acids. Germline loops: CDR1 SGHTA, CDR2 FQGTGA. CDR3: CASSLKGAGQKETQYF. CDR3 nucleotide sequence: TGTGCCAGCAGCTTAAAAGGGGCGGGGCAGAAAGAGACCCAGTACTTC.

This clone has a single count. V is TRBV5-1 and J is TRBJ2-1; 8 bases line up with TRBD1. The CDR3 extends over 14 amino acids. Trimming removed 5 bases from V and 6 bases from J; junction bases left unmatched: 7. Germline CDR1 is SGHRS and CDR2 is YFSETQ. The CDR3 sequence is CASRWTGYGNEQFF. The CDR3, as DNA: TGCGCCAGCAGGTGGACAGGGTATGGCAATGAGCAGTTCTTC.